These T cell receptor beta chains were read from a single sample in a study of control samples from healthy donors and cancer patients. Measured with immunoSEQ multiplex PCR; TCRdb has only the in-frame clones, and not every one. The table has around 250,000 clones, almost 85% seen once. The sample taken for sequencing was PBMCs. These TCRs come from a woman aged 60-75 years with lung cancer. Each CDR3 is given with its conserved first and last residue. A D gene is named only where the DNA matches it firmly. Clone size appears in some rows only: once, few, many, or a class for an expanded clone.

>-|-|TRBJ2-5|TRBV11-2
CASSLSGLPQETQYF
TGTGCCAGCAGCTTATCAGGGCTACCCCAAGAGACCCAGTACTTC
>-|TRBD1|TRBJ2-2|TRBV10-3
CAISELWTGSTGELFF
TGTGCCATCAGTGAATTGTGGACAGGGAGCACCGGGGAGCTGTTTTTT
>-|-|TRBJ1-5|TRBV7-2
CASSLVAGAGGTQPQHF
TGTGCCAGCAGCCTCGTTGCAGGCGCCGGGGGTACTCAGCCCCAGCATTTT
>-|TRBD1|TRBJ2-7|TRBV5-6
CASSPGQGSYEQYF
TGTGCCAGCAGTCCGGGACAGGGATCCTACGAGCAGTACTTC
>-|-|TRBJ2-3|TRBV6-4
CASRKDGASSTDTQYF
TGTGCCAGCAGGAAGGACGGAGCATCTAGCACAGATACGCAGTATTTT
>-|TRBD1|TRBJ1-1|TRBV5-1
CASSLDRVYTEAFF
TGCGCCAGCAGCTTAGACAGGGTTTACACTGAAGCTTTCTTT
>-|-|TRBJ2-3|TRBV18
CASSRPISTDTQYF
TGTGCCAGCTCCCGACCGATTAGCACAGATACGCAGTATTTT
>-|-|TRBJ2-2|TRBV7-3
CASSLETNTGELFF
TGTGCCAGCAGCTTAGAAACGAACACCGGGGAGCTGTTTTTT
>few|-|TRBJ1-2|TRBV7-2
CASSPQRGPYYGYTF
TGTGCCAGCAGCCCTCAACGGGGACCCTACTATGGCTACACCTTC
>-|-|TRBJ2-1|TRBV6-5
CASSYWQGRMNEQFF
TGTGCCAGCAGTTATTGGCAGGGCCGGATGAATGAGCAGTTCTTC
>once|TRBD1|TRBJ2-1|TRBV11-3
CASRRGTGPAFF
TGTGCCAGCAGGCGAGGGACAGGTCCCGCGTTCTTC
>-|-|TRBJ1-3|TRBV12-3/TRBV12-4
CASSLNGVGTIYF
TGTGCCAGCAGTTTGAACGGGGTGGGCACCATATATTTT
>few|-|TRBJ1-4|TRBV6-5
CASSLSGPNEKLFF
TGTGCCAGCAGTTTATCCGGGCCTAATGAAAAACTGTTTTTT
>-|-|TRBJ2-7|TRBV9
CASNRGEQYF
TGTGCCAGCAACAGAGGCGAGCAGTACTTC
>-|-|TRBJ2-2|TRBV2
CASSMSTSGHGELFF
TGTGCCAGCAGTATGTCTACGTCAGGGCACGGGGAGCTGTTTTTT
>-|TRBD2|TRBJ2-7|TRBV6-6
CASGLAGGPGEQYF
TGTGCCAGCGGACTAGCGGGGGGGCCGGGAGAGCAGTACTTC
>-|TRBD2|TRBJ2-5|TRBV5-1
CASSFGGAQETQYF
TGCGCCAGCAGCTTCGGGGGGGCCCAAGAGACCCAGTACTTC
>-|-|TRBJ1-5|TRBV21-1
CASSKGPKCPQHF
TGTGCCAGCTCAAAAGGCCCAAAATGTCCCCAGCATTTT
>-|-|TRBJ1-2|TRBV28
CASIREPYGYTF
TGTGCCAGCATCCGGGAGCCCTATGGCTACACCTTC
>-|-|TRBJ2-5|TRBV9
CASSVGPSYTQETQYF
TGTGCCAGCAGCGTAGGGCCTAGCTATACCCAAGAGACCCAGTACTTC
>-|-|TRBJ2-2|TRBV5-1
CASSLTASTGELFF
TGCGCCAGCAGCTTGACCGCCTCCACCGGGGAGCTGTTTTTT
>-|-|TRBJ2-5|TRBV4-2
CASSQSVRETQYF
TGTGCCAGCAGCCAGAGTGTCCGGGAGACCCAGTACTTC
>-|TRBD1|TRBJ1-1|TRBV10-2
CASSEQGTGTEAFF
TGCGCCAGCAGTGAACAGGGGACGGGAACTGAAGCTTTCTTT
>-|TRBD2|TRBJ2-1|TRBV7-8
CASSLGSGRALDEQFF
TGTGCCAGCAGCTTAGGGAGCGGGAGGGCCCTCGATGAGCAGTTCTTC
>-|TRBD1|TRBJ1-3|TRBV6-6
CASSPNRQGAHGNTIYF
TGTGCCAGCAGTCCAAACCGACAGGGGGCGCACGGAAACACCATATATTTT
>-|-|TRBJ1-1|TRBV19
CATSGTSPNTEAFF
TGTGCCACCTCCGGGACAAGTCCGAACACTGAAGCTTTCTTT
>-|-|TRBJ1-5|TRBV30
CAWSVGAGPQHF
TGTGCCTGGAGTGTAGGGGCCGGGCCCCAGCATTTT
>few|TRBD1|TRBJ2-1|TRBV19
CASSSYRGNNEQFF
TGTGCCAGTAGCTCTTACAGGGGAAACAATGAGCAGTTCTTC
>-|-|TRBJ1-2|TRBV7-2
CASSLAKTLQYGYTF
TGTGCCAGCAGCTTAGCTAAGACTCTCCAATATGGCTACACCTTC
>-|-|TRBJ2-1|TRBV19
CASSIFGGSGTGEQFF
TGTGCCAGTAGTATCTTCGGCGGGAGTGGGACAGGCGAGCAGTTCTTC
>-|TRBD1|TRBJ1-1|TRBV7-2
CASSPGAGTVSTEAFF
TGTGCCAGCAGCCCCGGCGCCGGGACAGTCAGCACTGAAGCTTTCTTT
>-|-|TRBJ1-6|TRBV3-1/TRBV3-2
CASSQEEGTLHF
TGTGCCAGCAGCCAAGAAGAAGGGACCCTCCACTTT
>-|-|TRBJ2-5|TRBV7-7
CASSLALGGARRETQYF
TGTGCCAGCAGCTTAGCGCTGGGCGGGGCGAGGCGGGAGACCCAGTACTTC
>-|TRBD2|TRBJ2-3|TRBV27
CASGASGSTDTQYF
TGTGCCAGCGGAGCTAGCGGGAGCACAGATACGCAGTATTTT
>-|-|TRBJ1-6|TRBV19
CASSIGDNSPLHF
TGTGCCAGTAGTATTGGAGATAATTCACCCCTCCACTTT
>-|-|TRBJ2-3|TRBV12-3/TRBV12-4
CASRLSDTQYF
TGTGCCTCGAGGTTATCAGATACGCAGTATTTT
>-|TRBD1|TRBJ2-1|TRBV28
CASPGQGNEQFF
TGTGCCAGCCCGGGACAGGGGAATGAGCAGTTCTTC
>-|-|TRBJ2-6|TRBV21-1
CASSTGRTGGGGANVLTF
TGTGCCAGCAGTACCGGTAGGACAGGGGGCGGTGGGGCCAACGTCCTGACTTTC
>-|-|TRBJ1-2|TRBV6-5
CASSNSGSYGYTF
TGTGCCAGCAGTAACTCCGGGAGCTATGGCTACACCTTC
>-|-|TRBJ2-3|TRBV5-1
CASSLATGPAGDTQYF
TGCGCCAGCAGCTTGGCAACGGGCCCCGCAGGAGATACGCAGTATTTT
>once|-|TRBJ1-4|TRBV27
CASSLSGPSLGEKLFF
TGTGCCAGCAGTTTATCGGGACCTTCCCTGGGGGAAAAACTGTTTTTT
>-|-|TRBJ1-2|TRBV5-4
CASSNPRGEGHTYGYTF
TGTGCCAGCAGTAATCCCCGGGGGGAGGGACACACCTATGGCTACACCTTC
>-|-|TRBJ1-4|TRBV3-1/TRBV3-2
CASSPLRGTNEKLFF
TGTGCCAGCAGCCCCCTGAGGGGTACTAATGAAAAACTGTTTTTT
>-|TRBD1|TRBJ2-2|TRBV11-2
CASSSGTGPAGELFF
TGTGCCAGCAGCTCGGGGACAGGGCCGGCCGGGGAGCTGTTTTTT
>-|TRBD1|TRBJ1-1|TRBV6-5
CASTGGNTEAFF
TGTGCCAGCACAGGGGGGAACACTGAAGCTTTCTTT
>few|-|TRBJ2-7|TRBV20-1
CSKGSSYEQYF
TGCTCTAAGGGGAGCTCCTACGAGCAGTACTTC
>few|TRBD1|TRBJ1-1|TRBV29-1
CSVARQGADTEAFF
TGCAGCGTTGCAAGACAGGGGGCAGACACTGAAGCTTTCTTT
>few|-|TRBJ2-7|TRBV7-2
CASSFRVGEQYF
TGTGCCAGCAGCTTTAGGGTAGGGGAGCAGTACTTC
>-|-|TRBJ1-5|TRBV2
CASSSLNQPQHF
TGTGCCAGCAGTTCCCTCAATCAGCCCCAGCATTTT
>-|TRBD2|TRBJ2-7|TRBV5-6
CASSLAGGREQYF
TGTGCCAGCAGCTTGGCGGGGGGGCGCGAGCAGTACTTC
>-|-|TRBJ2-1|TRBV10-1
CASSGLRGGEQFF
TGCGCCAGCTCGGGCCTTCGGGGTGGCGAGCAGTTCTTC
>-|-|TRBJ2-5|TRBV6-6
CASTKGGGQETQYF
TGTGCCAGCACCAAAGGGGGGGGACAAGAGACCCAGTACTTC
>-|-|TRBJ1-6|TRBV6-5
CASSYSRGIDSPLHF
TGTGCCAGCAGTTACTCCCGGGGGATTGATTCACCCCTCCACTTT
>-|-|TRBJ2-7|TRBV15
CATSRGQGEQYF
TGTGCCACCAGCAGAGGACAAGGCGAGCAGTACTTC